Each of the 13 T cell receptor beta chains below was sequenced from the same sample in a study of response to subunit inactivated influenza vaccine. TCRdb re-derived calls from the RT-PCR reads in MiXCR, one entry per CDR3 protein. The sample holds roughly 780,000 distinct CDR3 sequences, 18% seen once. Sequencing was performed on PBMCs from blood, taken around 5 days after vaccination. The receptors were gathered from a middle-aged man who received an inactivated influenza vaccine.

This clonotype occurred a few times. The chain combines TRBV29-1 with TRBJ2-5; tentatively, D is TRBD1 (5 bases). The CDR3 runs to 12 residues. Germline-derived CDR1 and CDR2 are SQVTM and ANQGSEA. V was shortened by 6 bases and J by 0 bases, with 8 bases between the two germline ends. The DNA for the CDR3 is TGCAGCGTGGACAAGTACCAAGAGACCCAGTACTTC. This codes for CSVDKYQETQYF.

This sequence joins TRBV20-1 and TRBJ1-2; maybe TRBD1 (6 bases). Trimming took off 6 bases at V and 7 bases at J, with 15 bases between the two ends. Germline CDR1 reads DFQATT; CDR2 reads SNEGSKA (reference sequence). This CDR3 is built from 12 residues. CDR3 sequence reads: CSARPGGFGYTF. The CDR3 DNA sequence: TGCAGTGCACGACCCGGGGGCTTTGGCTACACCTTC.

V and J are TRBV27 and TRBJ2-7; 11 nucleotides line up with TRBD2. Losses at the gene ends were 8 bases for V and 4 bases for J; bases not matched to a gene: 10. From germline, CDR1 is MNHEY and CDR2 SMNVEV (reference sequence). This CDR3 has 15 amino acids. As DNA, the CDR3 is TGTGCCAGCCGTGGGACTAGCGGAGGTCAATACGAGCAGTACTTC. Translating gives CASRGTSGGQYEQYF.

This clonotype was detected only a few times. The rearrangement links TRBV6-5 to TRBJ1-4; D is uncertain. Germline-derived CDR1 and CDR2 are MNHEY and SVGAGI. Trimming stripped 4 bases from V and 5 bases from J, with 14 bases between. The CDR3 runs to 15 residues. This CDR3 reads CASSLFGPVNEKLFF. CDR3 sequence (DNA): TGTGCCAGCAGTTTGTTTGGGCCGGTGAATGAAAAACTGTTTTTT.

The chain joins TRBV12-3 or TRBV12-4 to TRBJ1-1, with D perhaps TRBD1 (5 bases). Between the trimmed V and J ends, which lost 6 bases and 4 bases, there was a span of 12 bases. The CDR3 is made up of 13 amino acids. The CDR3 nucleotides read TGTGCCAGCAGCATAGGGGTGAGCACTGAAGCTTTCTTT. It encodes CASSIGVSTEAFF.

This clonotype was seen a handful of times. The chain employs TRBV12-3 or TRBV12-4 and TRBJ1-5; D remains ambiguous. The CDR3 has 14 residues. Trimming took off 5 bases at V and 6 bases at J, with 14 bases between the two ends. The CDR3 sequence: CASSRMGAGQPQHF. The DNA for the CDR3 is TGTGCCAGCAGTCGGATGGGTGCGGGTCAGCCCCAGCATTTT.

This clonotype was picked up many times. This chain joins TRBV29-1 and TRBJ2-1; D gene unclear. Germline V gives CDR1 SQVTM, CDR2 ANQGSEA. The CDR3 runs to 11 residues. V lost 4 bases and J lost 7, with 8 bases in between. The CDR3 region is CSVGLENEQFF. The DNA of the CDR3 is TGCAGCGTTGGATTGGAGAATGAGCAGTTCTTC.

The chain has TRBV5-6 and TRBJ2-1, with D possibly being TRBD2 (7 bases). The CDR3 extends over 15 amino acids. The V gene lost 6 bases and the J gene lost 1 base, with 14 bases spanning the gap. CDR1 SGHDT and CDR2 YYEEEE come from the germline V gene. CDR3 sequence (DNA): TGTGCCAGCACGCCAGGGGAGGGATCCTACAATGAGCAGTTCTTC. Protein sequence: CASTPGEGSYNEQFF.

This clonotype was recorded many times. The chain employs TRBV20-1 and TRBJ1-4, with unresolved D. Germline V gives CDR1 DFQATT, CDR2 SNEGSKA (reference sequence). V lost 1 base, J lost 8 bases, and 14 bases lay in between. The CDR3 runs 14 residues. For the CDR3, the DNA is TGCAGTGCTAGAGTACCACCGGGTAGAGAAAAACTGTTTTTT. It encodes CSARVPPGREKLFF.

This clonotype turned up a few times. The chain recombines TRBV5-6 with TRBJ2-1, with 9 bases identical to TRBD1. After removal of 5 bases from V and 0 bases from J, the junction contained 3 bases not matched to a gene. The CDR3 runs to 15 residues. Per germline, CDR1 SGHDT and CDR2 YYEEEE. This CDR3 is CASREGQGSYNEQFF. Here the CDR3 DNA reads TGTGCCAGCAGGGAGGGACAGGGCTCCTACAATGAGCAGTTCTTC.

V is TRBV20-1 and J is TRBJ2-1; TRBD2 aligns across 12 bases. The CDR3 spans 17 residues. The V segment lost 6 bases and the J segment 5 bases; nucleotides outside the gene matches: 14. CDR1 and CDR2 from the germline V gene are DFQATT and SNEGSKA (reference sequence). CDR3 residues: CSATDLATSGRHNEQFF. Here the CDR3 DNA reads TGCAGTGCGACAGATCTGGCGACTAGCGGGAGACACAATGAGCAGTTCTTC.

This clonotype was picked up a small number of times. The J gene is TRBJ2-7, the V gene TRBV27; TRBD1 aligns across 7 bases. This CDR3 contains 14 residues. J was trimmed by 0 bases and V by 6 bases; bases with no gene match: 5. The germline gives CDR1 MNHEY, CDR2 SMNVEV (reference sequence). CDR3 region: CASRGQTDSYEQYF. DNA for the CDR3: TGTGCCAGCAGGGGACAGACCGACTCCTACGAGCAGTACTTC.

The V and J genes are TRBV7-9 and TRBJ2-5, with a tentative D call TRBD1 (6 bases). The V end lost 5 bases, the J end lost 2 bases, and 15 bases lay between the germline ends. This CDR3 has 15 amino acids. The V gene's germline CDR1 is SEHNR and CDR2 FQNEAQ (reference sequence). CDR3 in DNA: TGTGCCAGCAGCAGACGACCGGGACAACAAGAGACCCAGTACTTC. It specifies CASSRRPGQQETQYF.